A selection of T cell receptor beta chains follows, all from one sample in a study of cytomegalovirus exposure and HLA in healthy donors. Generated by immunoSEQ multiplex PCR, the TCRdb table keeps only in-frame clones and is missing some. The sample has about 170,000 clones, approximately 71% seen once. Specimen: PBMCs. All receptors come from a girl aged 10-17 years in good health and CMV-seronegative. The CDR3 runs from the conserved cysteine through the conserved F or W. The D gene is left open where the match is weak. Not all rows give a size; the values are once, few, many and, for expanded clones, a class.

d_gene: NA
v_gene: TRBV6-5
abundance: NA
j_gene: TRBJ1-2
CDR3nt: TGTGCCAGCAGTCCCTTGGTTAACAGGAATGGCTACACCTTC
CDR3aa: CASSPLVNRNGYTF

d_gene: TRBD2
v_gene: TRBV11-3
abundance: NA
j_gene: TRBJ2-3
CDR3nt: TGTGCCAGCAGCTCTAGCGGGGGCACAGATACGCAGTATTTT
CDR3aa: CASSSSGGTDTQYF

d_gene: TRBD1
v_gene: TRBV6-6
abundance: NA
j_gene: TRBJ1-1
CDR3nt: TGTGCCAGCAGTCACGGGACAGGCGGCGGTTTCACTGAAGCTTTCTTT
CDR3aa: CASSHGTGGGFTEAFF

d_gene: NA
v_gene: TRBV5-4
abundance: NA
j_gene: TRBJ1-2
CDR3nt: TGTGCCAGCAGCTTGAGACAGGTGGGGGGCTACACCTTC
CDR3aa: CASSLRQVGGYTF

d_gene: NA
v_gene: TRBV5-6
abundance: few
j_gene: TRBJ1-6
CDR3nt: TGTGCCAGCAGCCACCCACAGGGCTCCTATAATTCACCCCTCCACTTT
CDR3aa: CASSHPQGSYNSPLHF

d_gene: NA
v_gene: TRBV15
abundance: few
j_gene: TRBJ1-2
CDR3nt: TGTGCCACCAGCAGAGATAGGACCGCGGGGGGCTACACCTTC
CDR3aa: CATSRDRTAGGYTF

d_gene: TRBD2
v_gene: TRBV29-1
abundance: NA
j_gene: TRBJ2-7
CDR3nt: TGCAGCATCACCCAGCGAGAGGGAGGGACCTACGAGCAGTACTTC
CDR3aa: CSITQREGGTYEQYF

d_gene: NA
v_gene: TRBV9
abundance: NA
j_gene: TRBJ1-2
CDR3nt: TGTGCCAGCAGCCCCCTTGCCGGTCTTCGGGGTAACTATGGCTACACCTTC
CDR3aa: CASSPLAGLRGNYGYTF

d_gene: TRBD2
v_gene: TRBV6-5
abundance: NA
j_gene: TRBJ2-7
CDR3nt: TGCGCCAGCAGTTCCACCGGGACTACCTACGAGCAGTACTTC
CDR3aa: CASSSTGTTYEQYF

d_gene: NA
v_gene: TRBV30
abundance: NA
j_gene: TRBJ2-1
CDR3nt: TGTGCCTGGAGTGCGGAGACCCTTTGGGAGCAGTTCTTC
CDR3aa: CAWSAETLWEQFF

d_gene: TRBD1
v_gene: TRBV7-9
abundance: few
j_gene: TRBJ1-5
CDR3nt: TGTGCCAGCAGCTTAGGTCAGTTCGGGACAGGCAATCAGCCCCAGCATTTT
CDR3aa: CASSLGQFGTGNQPQHF

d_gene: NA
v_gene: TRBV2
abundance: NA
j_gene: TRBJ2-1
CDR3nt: TGTGCCAGCAGTCCGGACACGAGTAGGGATTATGAGCAGTTCTTC
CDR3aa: CASSPDTSRDYEQFF

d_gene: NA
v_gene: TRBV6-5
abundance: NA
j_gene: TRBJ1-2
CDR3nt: TGTGCCAGCAGGTCGACAGAATACCTCTCCGGCTACACCTTC
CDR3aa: CASRSTEYLSGYTF

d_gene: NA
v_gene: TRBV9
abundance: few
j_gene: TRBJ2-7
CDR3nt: TGTGCCAGCAGCGTAGTTCCCGAGGCAGCTTACGAGCAGTACTTC
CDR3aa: CASSVVPEAAYEQYF

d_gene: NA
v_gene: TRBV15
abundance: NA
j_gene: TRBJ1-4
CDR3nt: TGTGCCACCAGCAGAGATCGGATGACCGGGGGTGCCGAAAAACTGTTTTTT
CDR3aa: CATSRDRMTGGAEKLFF

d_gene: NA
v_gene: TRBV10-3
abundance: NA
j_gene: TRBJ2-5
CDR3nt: TGTGCCATCAGTGAGTCGACTAAGGCCCCCCAGGAGACCCAGTACTTC
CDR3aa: CAISESTKAPQETQYF

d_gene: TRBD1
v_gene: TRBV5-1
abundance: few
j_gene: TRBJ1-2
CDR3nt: TGCGCCAGCAGCCCGGGGACAGGTACCGGGACACACGCCCTCTATGGCTACACCTTC
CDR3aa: CASSPGTGTGTHALYGYTF

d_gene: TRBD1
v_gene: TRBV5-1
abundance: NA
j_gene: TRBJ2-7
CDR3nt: TGCGCCAGCAGGCCTGAGGACAGGTCCGTCTACGAGCAGTACTTC
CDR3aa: CASRPEDRSVYEQYF

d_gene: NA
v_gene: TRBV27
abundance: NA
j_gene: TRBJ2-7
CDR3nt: TGTGCCAGCAGTTTTAGAACCCTCTACGAGCAGTACTTC
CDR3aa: CASSFRTLYEQYF

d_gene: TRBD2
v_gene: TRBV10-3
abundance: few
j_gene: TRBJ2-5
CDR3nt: TGTGCCATCAGCCCGACTAGCGGGGGGGCCGGAGAGACCCAGTACTTC
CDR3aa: CAISPTSGGAGETQYF

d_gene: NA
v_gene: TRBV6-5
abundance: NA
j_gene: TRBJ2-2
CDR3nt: TGTGCCAGCAGTTACTCTGCGGGGATGAACACCGGGGAGCTGTTTTTT
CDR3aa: CASSYSAGMNTGELFF

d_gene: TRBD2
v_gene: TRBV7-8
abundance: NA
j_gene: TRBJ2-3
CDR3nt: TGTGCCAGCAGCCCCATCGGGCGGGGGGGGTCAGATACGCAGTATTTT
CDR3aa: CASSPIGRGGSDTQYF

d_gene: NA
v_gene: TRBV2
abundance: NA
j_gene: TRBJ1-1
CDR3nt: TGTGCCAGCAGTGAATCGGGGGTGGGCACTGAAGCTTTCTTT
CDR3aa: CASSESGVGTEAFF

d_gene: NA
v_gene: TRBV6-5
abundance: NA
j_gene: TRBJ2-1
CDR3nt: TGTGCCAGCAGTTACTCCGGGTATCCAGGGAACAATGAGCAGTTCTTC
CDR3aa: CASSYSGYPGNNEQFF

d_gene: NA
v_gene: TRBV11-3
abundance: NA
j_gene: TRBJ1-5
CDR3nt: TGTGCCAGCTGTCCTTCAGGGAATAGCAATCAGCCCCAGCATTTT
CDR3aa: CASCPSGNSNQPQHF

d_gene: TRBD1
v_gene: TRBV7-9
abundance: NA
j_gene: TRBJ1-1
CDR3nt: TGTGCCAGCAGCGCACGACAGGGTAAGAACACTGAAGCTTTCTTT
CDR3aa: CASSARQGKNTEAFF